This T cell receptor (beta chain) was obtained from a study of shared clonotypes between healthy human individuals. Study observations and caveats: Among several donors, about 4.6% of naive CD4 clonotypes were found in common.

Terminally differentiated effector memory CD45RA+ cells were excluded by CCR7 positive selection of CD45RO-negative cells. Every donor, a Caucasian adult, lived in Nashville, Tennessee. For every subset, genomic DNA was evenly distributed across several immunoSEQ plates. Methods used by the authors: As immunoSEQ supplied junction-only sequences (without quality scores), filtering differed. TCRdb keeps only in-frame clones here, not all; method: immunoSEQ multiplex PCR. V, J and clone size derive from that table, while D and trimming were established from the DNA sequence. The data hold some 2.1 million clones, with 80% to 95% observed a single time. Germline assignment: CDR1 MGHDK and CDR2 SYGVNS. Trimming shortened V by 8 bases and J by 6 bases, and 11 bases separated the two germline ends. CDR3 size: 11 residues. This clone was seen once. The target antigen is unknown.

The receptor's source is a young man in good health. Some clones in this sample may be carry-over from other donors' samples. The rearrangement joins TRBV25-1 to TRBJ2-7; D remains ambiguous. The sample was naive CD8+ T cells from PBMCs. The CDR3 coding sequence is TGTGCCAGCGGCCTGACGGGCGAGCAGTACTTC. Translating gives CASGLTGEQYF.